Shown below are 29 T cell receptor beta chains from a single sample sequenced in a study of T cells in tuberculosis. TCRdb keeps only in-frame clones here, not all; method: immunoSEQ multiplex PCR. This table holds around 30,000 clones, more than 80% found once. The sequenced sample consisted of PBMCs. Receptors were obtained from a donor between 10 and 29 years old with latent tuberculosis or without tuberculosis infection.

This chain connects TRBV4-2 to TRBJ2-3, with 10 bases matching TRBD1. Looked up from germline, CDR1 is LGHNA and CDR2 is YNFKEQ. The ends lost 3 bases at V and 5 bases at J; junction bases unmatched: 8. This CDR3 is 16 amino acids long. CDR3 loop: CASSQRQGARGDTQYF. The CDR3 DNA reads TGTGCCAGCAGCCAGAGACAGGGGGCGCGGGGAGATACGCAGTATTTT.

J is TRBJ2-3 and V is TRBV2; 7 bases agree with TRBD1. The CDR3 sequence is 15 residues long. The germline V gene has CDR1 SNHLY and CDR2 FYNNEI. Unmatched junction bases numbered 7, after V lost 4 bases and J lost 3 bases. For the CDR3, the DNA is TGTGCCAGCAGTGCGGGGTACAGGGGAACAGATACGCAGTATTTT. Its translation: CASSAGYRGTDTQYF.

This rearrangement joins TRBV5-6 to TRBJ2-3, with a possible D match to TRBD1 (6 bases). The CDR3 consists of 15 residues. Germline CDR1 SGHDT, CDR2 YYEEEE. V lost 1 base and J lost 4, with 13 bases in between. The CDR3 DNA follows: TGTGCCAGCAGCTTGACAGGGAGTCCGGCAGATACGCAGTATTTT. Its translation is CASSLTGSPADTQYF.

CDR3 sequence (DNA): TGTGCCAGCAGCCTCAGACAGAGCACAGATACGCAGTATTTT. Protein sequence: CASSLRQSTDTQYF. This chain uses TRBV7-8 with TRBJ2-3; perhaps TRBD1 as D (5 bases). This CDR3 has 14 amino acids. The germline gives CDR1 SGHVS, CDR2 FQNEAQ. V was shortened by 5 bases and J by 0 bases, with 9 bases between the two germline ends.

V usage is TRBV7-2 and J usage is TRBJ1-6; the match to TRBD1 covers 7 bases. CDR3 length: 16 residues. Germline CDR1 reads SGHTA; CDR2 reads FQGNSA. After removal of 3 bases from V and 3 bases from J, the junction contained 5 bases not matched to a gene. In DNA form, the CDR3 reads TGTGCCAGCAGCTTCAAAGGGGGCAGCTATAATTCACCCCTCCACTTT. Translating it yields CASSFKGGSYNSPLHF.

The chain joins TRBV4-2 to TRBJ2-3; D may be TRBD2 (6 bases). There are 18 residues in the CDR3. The germline V and J ends were trimmed by 1 base and 2 bases, with 19 bases remaining between them. Germline-derived CDR1 and CDR2 are LGHNA and YNFKEQ. The DNA of the CDR3 is TGTGCCAGCAGCCAAGCCGGGCGGGGTGGTACATACACAGATACGCAGTATTTT. This sequence encodes CASSQAGRGGTYTDTQYF.

The V gene is TRBV5-1, the J gene TRBJ2-2; 13 nucleotides match TRBD2. Germline CDR1 SGHRS, CDR2 YFSETQ. Germline trimming cut 0 bases from V and 5 bases from J; bases unmatched to any gene: 1. There are 16 residues in the CDR3. The CDR3 sequence: CASSLGLAGGTGELFF. The CDR3 coding sequence is TGCGCCAGCAGCTTGGGACTAGCGGGAGGTACCGGGGAGCTGTTTTTT.

This clone has only one observation. V is TRBV28 and J is TRBJ1-2; possible D gene TRBD1, 5 bases. The CDR3 covers 14 residues. V was cut by 6 bases and J by 4 bases, with 15 bases left in between. Looked up from germline, CDR1 is MDHEN and CDR2 is SYDVKM. The CDR3 here is CASSDTGTPYGYTF. As DNA, the CDR3 is TGTGCCAGCAGCGACACCGGGACTCCCTATGGCTACACCTTC.

The chain couples TRBV9 to TRBJ2-1, with TRBD2 matching over 8 bases. The J segment lost 3 bases and the V segment lost 0 bases, leaving 2 bases of the junction unmatched. Germline V gives CDR1 SGDLS, CDR2 YYNGEE. The CDR3 totals 15 residues. The chain's CDR3 is CASSVEGLGYNEQFF. CDR3 nucleotide sequence: TGTGCCAGCAGCGTAGAGGGACTAGGCTACAATGAGCAGTTCTTC. The variable domain in full, with the rest retrieved from reference TRBV9 and TRBJ2-1, is DSGVTQTPKHLITATGQRVTLRCSPRSGDLSVYWYQQSLDQGLQFLIQYYNGEERAKGNILERFSAQQFPDLHSELNLSSLELGDSALYFCASSVEGLGYNEQFFGPGTRLTVL.

The V gene is TRBV7-3, the J gene TRBJ2-7, with D unresolved. The CDR3 contains 18 residues. Germline V lookup: CDR1 SGHTA, CDR2 FQGTGA. The V and J ends lost 4 bases and 2 bases respectively, with 24 bases between them. The CDR3: CASSSAPGGSKTTYEQYF. The CDR3 DNA reads as TGTGCCAGCAGCTCAGCGCCCGGTGGCTCAAAGACCACCTACGAGCAGTACTTC.

The chain recombines TRBV28 with TRBJ2-7; 8 positions agree with TRBD1. Trimming took 6 bases from V and 2 from J; bases not matched to a gene: 12. There are 16 residues in the CDR3. From germline, CDR1 is MDHEN and CDR2 SYDVKM. The CDR3 nucleotides read TGTGCCAGCAGCCCCACCGGGACAGGAGGGGCCTACGAGCAGTACTTC. Protein product: CASSPTGTGGAYEQYF.

J is TRBJ2-2 and V is TRBV2, with 7 bases matching TRBD2. With V trimmed by 6 bases and J by 6 bases, 10 bases remained unmatched. Germline V gives CDR1 SNHLY, CDR2 FYNNEI. The CDR3 spans 15 residues. The DNA of the CDR3 is TGTGCCAGCAGGGGGGGGGACTCCCGTGCCGGGGAGCTGTTTTTT. This translates into CASRGGDSRAGELFF. Complete variable domain (other parts from reference TRBV2 and TRBJ2-2): EPEVTQTPSHQVTQMGQEVILRCVPISNHLYFYWYRQILGQKVEFLVSFYNNEISEKSEIFDDQFSVERPDGSNFTLKIRSTKLEDSAMYFCASRGGDSRAGELFFGEGSRLTVL.

The rearrangement uses TRBV28 and TRBJ1-1; 7 bases are a match to TRBD1. Germline V lookup: CDR1 MDHEN, CDR2 SYDVKM. V lost 6 bases and J lost 0; bases outside the gene matches: 7. This CDR3 contains 15 residues. This CDR3 is CASRTGTALNTEAFF. DNA for the CDR3: TGTGCCAGCAGAACCGGGACAGCGCTGAACACTGAAGCTTTCTTT.

The gene calls are TRBV15 and TRBJ2-1; TRBD2 agrees at 11 bases. Germline lookup yields CDR1 LNHNV and CDR2 YYDKDF (reference sequence). The CDR3 has 19 amino acids. Losses at the gene ends were 0 bases for V and 8 bases for J; bases not matched to a gene: 15. CDR3 amino acids: CATSRDVASGRPPVDEQFF. In DNA form, the CDR3 reads TGTGCCACCAGCAGAGATGTGGCTAGCGGGAGGCCCCCCGTTGATGAGCAGTTCTTC.

This sequence joins TRBV4-3 and TRBJ2-3; 10 nucleotides line up with TRBD2. The CDR3 loop spans 16 amino acids. Per the germline V gene, CDR1 is LGHNA and CDR2 is YSLEER. Trimming took 0 bases from V and 1 from J; bases not matched to a gene: 1. The CDR3 coding sequence is TGCGCCAGCAGCCAAGATCTAGCGGGGGGCACAGATACGCAGTATTTT. This translates into CASSQDLAGGTDTQYF.

The chain carries TRBV6-5 and TRBJ1-1; D uncertain. V was trimmed by 8 bases and J by 4 bases, leaving 8 bases between them. The CDR3 totals 11 residues. Germline CDR1 reads MNHEY; CDR2 reads SVGAGI. As DNA, the CDR3 is TGTGCCAGCGGTCGGAGCACTGAAGCTTTCTTT. This gives the protein CASGRSTEAFF.

The chain combines TRBV11-3 with TRBJ1-1; possible D gene TRBD1, 5 bases. The germline V gene encodes CDR1 SGHNT and CDR2 YENEEA. The CDR3 is 16 residues long. Trimming took off 5 bases at V and 1 base at J, with 17 bases between the two ends. The CDR3 spells CASSPTRGLENTEAFF. CDR3 bases: TGTGCCAGCAGCCCTACGCGGGGGTTGGAGAACACTGAAGCTTTCTTT. Full variable domain (rest looked up from reference TRBV11-3 and TRBJ1-1): EAGVVQSPRYKIIEKKQPVAFWCNPISGHNTLYWYLQNLGQGPELLIRYENEEAVDDSQLPKDRFSAERLKGVDSTLKIQPAELGDSAVYLCASSPTRGLENTEAFFGQGTRLTVV.

The chain combines TRBV5-1 with TRBJ1-2; the match to TRBD1 covers 7 bases. CDR1 and CDR2 from the germline V gene are SGHRS and YFSETQ. The CDR3 spans 13 residues. V dropped 4 bases and J dropped 14; count of bases not matched to a gene: 14. This CDR3 is CASSPEGASRGTF. The CDR3 DNA follows: TGCGCCAGCAGCCCCGAGGGGGCGTCCAGGGGTACCTTC. Using reference TRBV5-1 and TRBJ1-2 for the parts outside the CDR3, the full variable domain is KAGVTQTPRYLIKTRGQQVTLSCSPISGHRSVSWYQQTPGQGLQFLFEYFSETQRNKGNFPGRFSGRQFSNSRSEMNVSTLELGDSALYLCASSPEGASRGTFGSGTRLTVV.

This rearrangement joins TRBV7-9 to TRBJ1-6, with 8 bases identical to TRBD1. This CDR3 has 14 amino acids. Germline CDR1 is SEHNR and CDR2 is FQNEAQ (reference sequence). The junction had 7 bases not matched to a gene; V was cut back by 5 bases and J by 10 bases. The CDR3 protein is CASSQTGEGSPLHF. CDR3 nucleotide sequence: TGTGCCAGCAGCCAGACAGGGGAAGGCTCACCCCTCCACTTT.

The chain links TRBV2 to TRBJ1-1, with 10 bases fitting TRBD1. With V trimmed by 5 bases and J by 5 bases, 8 bases remained unmatched. CDR1 and CDR2 (germline): SNHLY, FYNNEI. This CDR3 spans 15 amino acids. CDR3 sequence reads: CASSIEGQGITEAFF. Here the CDR3 DNA reads TGTGCCAGCAGTATAGAGGGACAGGGGATTACTGAAGCTTTCTTT.

This chain joins TRBV27 and TRBJ1-2, with TRBD1 matching 8 bases. Germline assignment: CDR1 MNHEY and CDR2 SMNVEV (reference sequence). The V and J ends lost 5 bases and 7 bases, in that order; junction bases with no gene match: 12. This CDR3 has 15 amino acids. CDR3 sequence (DNA): TGTGCCAGCAGTCCAAAGGACAGGGTGGGTCCTGGCTACACCTTC. It yields the protein CASSPKDRVGPGYTF.

The chain carries TRBV30 and TRBJ1-3, with D perhaps TRBD1 (5 bases). There are 14 residues in the CDR3. V lost 2 bases and J 4 bases, leaving 12 bases between the germline ends. From germline, CDR1 is GTSNPN and CDR2 SVGIG (reference sequence). In DNA form, the CDR3 reads TGTGCCTGGAGTCCAGGGTCACCCGGAAACACCATATATTTT. It encodes CAWSPGSPGNTIYF.

The J gene is TRBJ2-1, the V gene TRBV11-3, with D possibly TRBD1 on 5 matching bases. The V end lost 5 bases, the J end lost 9 bases, and 11 bases lay between the germline ends. The CDR3 covers 12 residues. Looked up from germline, CDR1 is SGHNT and CDR2 is YENEEA. This chain's CDR3 is CASSATEAEQFF. The CDR3, as DNA: TGTGCCAGCAGCGCGACAGAGGCTGAGCAGTTCTTC.

The chain is built from TRBV4-1 and TRBJ2-7; 10 bases match TRBD1. J was trimmed by 3 bases and V by 4 bases; bases with no gene match: 9. CDR3 length: 16 amino acids. Germline V gives CDR1 MGHRA, CDR2 YSYEKL. The CDR3 is CASSLTDRGRLYEQYF. CDR3 nucleotide sequence: TGCGCCAGCAGCCTAACAGACAGGGGGCGCCTCTACGAGCAGTACTTC.

The J gene is TRBJ1-2, the V gene TRBV5-6; 7 bases are a match to TRBD1. V lost 4 bases, J lost 2 bases, and 2 bases stayed unmatched. From germline, CDR1 is SGHDT and CDR2 YYEEEE. CDR3 length: 13 residues. DNA of the CDR3: TGTGCCAGCAGCCCGGACAGGAACTATGGCTACACCTTC. Protein sequence: CASSPDRNYGYTF.

This clone was found once. The chain combines TRBV11-2 with TRBJ2-2, with a possible D match to TRBD2 (5 bases). From germline, CDR1 is SGHAT and CDR2 FQNNGV. The CDR3 sequence is 15 residues long. The ends were cut back, 1 base at V and 8 bases at J, with 14 bases in the middle. CDR3 sequence reads: CASSLVPSGRGELFF. CDR3 nucleotides: TGTGCCAGCAGCTTAGTCCCCAGCGGCAGAGGGGAGCTGTTTTTT.

V gene TRBV19 combines with J gene TRBJ2-3; 10 positions match TRBD2. The trim removed 7 bases at V and 4 bases at J, leaving 5 bases unmatched. The CDR3 contains 14 residues. Looked up from germline, CDR1 is LNHDA and CDR2 is SQIVND (reference sequence). CDR3 bases: TGTGCCAGTAAAGCTAGCGGGAGTGCAGATACGCAGTATTTT. This gives the protein CASKASGSADTQYF. Full variable domain (rest looked up from reference TRBV19 and TRBJ2-3): DGGITQSPKYLFRKEGQNVTLSCEQNLNHDAMYWYRQDPGQGLRLIYYSQIVNDFQKGDIAEGYSVSREKKESFPLTVTSAQKNPTAFYLCASKASGSADTQYFGPGTRLTVL.

The chain employs TRBV28 and TRBJ2-7; 7 bases align to TRBD2. V lost 2 bases and J lost 6; bases outside the gene matches: 7. Germline values: CDR1 MDHEN, CDR2 SYDVKM. The CDR3 has 14 residues. The CDR3 nucleotides are TGTGCCAGCAGTTTACCCGGACTAGTTCGCGAGCAGTACTTC. This sequence encodes CASSLPGLVREQYF. Supplemented by reference TRBV28 and TRBJ2-7, the full variable domain reads DVKVTQSSRYLVKRTGEKVFLECVQDMDHENMFWYRQDPGLGLRLIYFSYDVKMKEKGDIPEGYSVSREKKERFSLILESASTNQTSMYLCASSLPGLVREQYFGPGTRLTVT.

The rearrangement joins TRBV7-8 to TRBJ2-7; 9 nucleotides line up with TRBD2. CDR3 length: 18 residues. The V gene end was trimmed by 1 base and the J gene end by 5 bases; junction bases not matched to a gene: 15. Germline V gene data show CDR1 as SGHVS and CDR2 as FQNEAQ. The CDR3 nucleotides are TGTGCCAGCAGCTTAGAATTTAGCGGGAGTCATCAGGTCCACGAGCAGTACTTC. As protein: CASSLEFSGSHQVHEQYF.